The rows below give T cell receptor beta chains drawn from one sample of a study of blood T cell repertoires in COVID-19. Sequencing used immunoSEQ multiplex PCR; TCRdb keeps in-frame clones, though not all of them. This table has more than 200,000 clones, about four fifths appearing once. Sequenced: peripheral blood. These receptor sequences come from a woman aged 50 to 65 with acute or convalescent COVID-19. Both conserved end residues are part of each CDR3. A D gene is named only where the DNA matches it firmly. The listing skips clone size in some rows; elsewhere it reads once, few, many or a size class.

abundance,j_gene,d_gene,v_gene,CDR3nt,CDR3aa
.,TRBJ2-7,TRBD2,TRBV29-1,TGCAGCGTCCGGGAGGGCTCCCGGGGGGAGTACTTC,CSVREGSRGEYF
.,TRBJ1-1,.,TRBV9,TGTGCCAGCAGCCCCCCGGGACTCGGATTGGCTTTCTTT,CASSPPGLGLAFF
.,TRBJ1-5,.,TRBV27,TGTGCCAGCAGTGCCTACAGGGACAACGGGCCCCAGCATTTT,CASSAYRDNGPQHF
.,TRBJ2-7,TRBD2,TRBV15,TGTGCCACCAGCAGAGACGGATTAGTTAGCGGGAAAACTTCGTACGAGCAGTACTTC,CATSRDGLVSGKTSYEQYF
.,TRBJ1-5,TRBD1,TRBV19,TGTGCCAGTAGAACCATCGACGGGACAGGAGAGCCCCAGCATTTT,CASRTIDGTGEPQHF
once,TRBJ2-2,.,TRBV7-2,TGTGCCAGCAGCTTGGGCCCATTGGGCACCGGGGAGCTGTTTTTT,CASSLGPLGTGELFF
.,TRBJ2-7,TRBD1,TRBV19,TGTGCCAGTAGCTATCGGACAGGGAGCTCCTACGAGCAGTACTTC,CASSYRTGSSYEQYF
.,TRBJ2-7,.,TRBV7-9,TGTGCCAGCAGCTTAGTTCGACAGGCCCCCTACGAGCAGTACTTC,CASSLVRQAPYEQYF
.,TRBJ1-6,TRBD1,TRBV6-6,TGTGCCAGCAGCCTGGACAGGGACGATTCACCCCTCCACTTT,CASSLDRDDSPLHF
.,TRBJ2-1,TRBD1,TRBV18,TGTGCCAGCTCGGATCTATACGGGACAGGGGGAGGTGAGCAGTTCTTC,CASSDLYGTGGGEQFF
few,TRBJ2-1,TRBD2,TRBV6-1,TGTGCCAGCAGTGAAACGGGAGGGCCGTTCTTC,CASSETGGPFF
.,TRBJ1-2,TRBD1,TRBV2,TGTGCCAGCAGTACAGGGACAGGCTATGGCTACACCTTC,CASSTGTGYGYTF
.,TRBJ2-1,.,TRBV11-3,TGTGCCAGCAGCTTTGGCGGTATCTACAATGAGCAGTTCTTC,CASSFGGIYNEQFF
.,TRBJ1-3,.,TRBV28,TGTGCCAGCAGTTTATTAGGGGCGTCTGGAAACACCATATATTTT,CASSLLGASGNTIYF
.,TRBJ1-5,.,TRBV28,TGTGCCAGCAGTTTTCGCGGCCTTAGCAATCAGCCCCAGCATTTT,CASSFRGLSNQPQHF
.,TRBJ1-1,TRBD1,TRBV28,TGTGCCAGCAGTTATGGGACAGACACTGAAGCTTTCTTT,CASSYGTDTEAFF
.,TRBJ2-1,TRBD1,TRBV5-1,TGCGCCAGCAGCCTTCAGGACAGGGTCGTTAATGAGCAGTTCTTC,CASSLQDRVVNEQFF
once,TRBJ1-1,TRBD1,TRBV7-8,TGTGCCAGCAGCTCCCCGGGACAGTATAGCACTGAAGCTTTCTTT,CASSSPGQYSTEAFF
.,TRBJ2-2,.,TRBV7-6,TGTGCCAGCAGCACACAAGCGGGCGCGAACACCGGGGAGCTGTTTTTT,CASSTQAGANTGELFF
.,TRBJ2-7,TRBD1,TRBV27,TGTGCCAGCAGTTTTATGGGACAGGGATTATCCTACGAGCAGTACTTC,CASSFMGQGLSYEQYF
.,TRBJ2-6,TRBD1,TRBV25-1,TGTGCCAGCAGTAATTCCGGGACAGGCTCTGGGGCCAACGTCCTGACTTTC,CASSNSGTGSGANVLTF
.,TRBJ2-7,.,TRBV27,TGTGCCAGCGGCCTCGCGGCCTCTCCCTACGAGCAGTACTTC,CASGLAASPYEQYF
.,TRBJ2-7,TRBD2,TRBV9,TGTGCCAGCAGCCCCCGTTCTAGCGGGAGCTACGAGCAGTACTTC,CASSPRSSGSYEQYF
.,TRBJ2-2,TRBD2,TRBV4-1,TGCGCCAGCAGCCAAGATTGGCCTAGCGGGTATGTTGACCCGAACACCGGGGAGCTGTTTTTT,CASSQDWPSGYVDPNTGELFF
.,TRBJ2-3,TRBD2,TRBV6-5,TGTGCCAGCAGAGCGGGAGGGCCGGCAGATACGCAGTATTTT,CASRAGGPADTQYF
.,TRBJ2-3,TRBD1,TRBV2,TGTGCCAGCAGAAGGGACAGGGGGGCAGATACGCAGTATTTT,CASRRDRGADTQYF
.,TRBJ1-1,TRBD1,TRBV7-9,TGTGCCAGCAGCTTACAGGGGGCAGGGACTGAAGCTTTCTTT,CASSLQGAGTEAFF